This TCR beta chain derives from a study of cytomegalovirus exposure and HLA in healthy donors. In the case of this clone: Its antigen is undetermined.

The PCR used 60 Vbeta and 13 Jbeta primers. Assay: immunoSEQ multiplex PCR; the TCRdb copy retains only in-frame clones and omits some. Of around 160,000 clones listed, 70% to 90% are singletons. Study conclusions and caveats: Association of 16,951 TCR beta sequences with HLA alleles was found at 0.05 false discovery rate in a later analysis. Reportedly, a later analysis found an Asian-associated ancestry cluster had fewer N-insertions than the approximately 700-donor mean.

In nominal health when sampled, donors likely had unrecorded immune exposures nonetheless. V lost 1 base and J lost 7, with 10 bases in between. The V gene's germline CDR1 is GTSNPN and CDR2 SVGIG (reference sequence). The CDR3 is 12 amino acids. The clonotype comes from a man younger than 30 in good health and CMV-seropositive. The source material was PBMCs. The chain couples TRBV30 to TRBJ1-2, with TRBD1 as a possible D gene (6 bases). The CDR3 sequence: CAWSGNRAGYTF. The CDR3 DNA sequence: TGTGCCTGGAGTGGTAACAGGGCTGGCTACACCTTC.